The clone carrying this T cell receptor (beta chain) was detected a few times. Its antigen remains unidentified. This sample is drawn from a study of PD-1 blockade in classical Hodgkin lymphoma. Notes on the study in general: Reports indicated that newly diagnosed patients had lower baseline TCR diversity than healthy donors did.

The CDR3 has 14 residues. Trimming removed 3 bases at V and 1 base at J, with 9 bases between. Germline V gives CDR1 LNHDA, CDR2 SQIVND (reference sequence). The method was immunoSEQ multiplex PCR; TCRdb's version includes in-frame clones alone and lacks a portion of them. The table has 50,000 or so clones, roughly nine tenths seen once. Time point given: cycle 4 day 1 (C4D1), after 6 weeks of nivolumab. Relapse after autologous stem cell transplantation occurred in every patient, and brentuximab vedotin exposure varied. This sequence was found in a human donor with classical Hodgkin lymphoma. The source material was peripheral blood mononuclear cells (PBMCs), sampled before the fourth cycle of nivolumab. The rearrangement links TRBV19 to TRBJ1-1; D is unresolved. The CDR3 protein is CASSIMGGNTEAFF. The CDR3 DNA is TGTGCCAGTAGTATTATGGGCGGGAACACTGAAGCTTTCTTT.